This TCR beta chain was identified during a study of T cell repertoires in cytomegalovirus infection. Study as a whole: An indication of both CMV infection and matching HLA type came from public TCR beta signatures. Study-level findings and limits: CMV carriers with the relevant HLA were identified by cumulative public TCR beta family frequency. The ex vivo response was dominated by HLA-C-restricted CMV-specific TCR beta clonotypes.

TCRdb reprocessed the reads with MiXCR, giving one entry per CDR3 protein. This sample has around 140,000 distinct CDR3 sequences; about 6.5% occur once, and the top ten carry approximately 19%. The table lists this clonotype with many counts. Its target is unknown. The specimen was PBMCs. This receptor was obtained from a human donor in good health (CMV status not recorded). Some clones in this sample may be carry-over from other donors' samples.

The CDR3 sequence: CASSPTYNSPLHF. As DNA, the CDR3 is TGCGCCAGCAGCCCGACCTATAATTCACCCCTCCACTTT. The chain combines TRBV10-2 with TRBJ1-6; D remains ambiguous. Trimming left V 6 bases short and J 2 bases short, with 5 bases between. The CDR3 is made up of 13 amino acids. CDR1 is WSHSY and CDR2 is SAAADI in the germline V gene.